This T cell receptor beta chain was found in a study of cytomegalovirus exposure and HLA in healthy donors. This clone was seen a single time. Germline values: CDR1 SEHNR, CDR2 FQNEAQ (reference sequence). Trimming took 2 bases from V and 3 from J, leaving 8 bases between them. This CDR3 comprises 13 residues. Researchers ran the PCR with 60 Vbeta and 13 Jbeta primers. Sequenced by immunoSEQ multiplex PCR; TCRdb stores in-frame clones only, minus some. The sample holds 190,000 or so clones, 80% seen once. Sequenced input: PBMCs. This TCR was recovered from a boy between 10 and 17 years old in good health and CMV-seronegative. The J gene is TRBJ2-7, the V gene TRBV7-9; no firm D call. The CDR3 is CASSLPGIYEQYF. The CDR3 DNA follows: TGTGCCAGCAGCTTACCAGGCATCTACGAGCAGTACTTC.